This T cell receptor (beta chain) was sequenced during a study of technical replicates of blood from a handful of donors. Data came from immunoSEQ multiplex PCR; TCRdb stores just in-frame clones and leaves some out. The table shows roughly 15,000 clones, with 84% occurring only once. Trimming removed 5 bases from V and 2 bases from J, with 14 bases in between. Germline V gives CDR1 LNHDA, CDR2 SQIVND (reference sequence). The CDR3 spans 15 residues. The clonotype originates from a human donor in good health. The sample consisted of PBMCs. The chain uses TRBV19 and TRBJ2-3; D remains ambiguous. Here the CDR3 reads CASSSDWPITDTQYF. Written as DNA, the CDR3 is TGTGCCAGTAGTTCAGACTGGCCGATCACAGATACGCAGTATTTT.